Shown below are 22 T cell receptor beta chains from a single sample sequenced in a study of blood T cell repertoires in COVID-19. This table comes from immunoSEQ multiplex PCR, and its TCRdb copy is limited to in-frame clones, with some not included. The sample includes 95,000 to 110,000 clones, about 91% of them seen just once. What was sequenced was peripheral blood. The receptors were gathered from a human donor in a cohort sampled during active COVID-19.

This clone has a single count. This rearrangement joins TRBV12-3 or TRBV12-4 to TRBJ1-2; 7 positions agree with TRBD1. The CDR3 totals 13 residues. Trimming at V came to 4 bases and at J to 4 bases, leaving 3 bases not matched to a gene. CDR3 protein: CASSSDRIYGYTF. CDR3 DNA sequence: TGTGCCAGCAGTTCGGACAGGATCTATGGCTACACCTTC.

This chain uses TRBV27 with TRBJ2-6; the D gene is possibly TRBD2 (6 bases). V gave up 6 bases and J gave up 3 bases, with 15 bases separating them. Per germline, CDR1 MNHEY and CDR2 SMNVEV (reference sequence). The CDR3 is 16 residues long. CDR3: CASSGILAHGANVLTF. In DNA, the CDR3 is TGTGCCAGCAGCGGGATACTAGCTCATGGGGCCAACGTCCTGACTTTC.

DNA of the CDR3: TGTGCCAGCAGCTTAGCACCAGACAATGAGCAGTTCTTC. Encoded protein: CASSLAPDNEQFF. The J gene is TRBJ2-1, the V gene TRBV7-9; D gene uncertain. The CDR3 contains 13 residues. CDR1 and CDR2 (germline): SEHNR, FQNEAQ (reference sequence). V was clipped by 0 bases and J by 5 bases, with 5 bases between them.

The chain recombines TRBV5-8 with TRBJ2-3; tentative D call: TRBD2 (6 bases). The CDR3 has 17 amino acids. V lost 5 bases and J lost 1, with 20 bases in between. Germline V lookup: CDR1 SGHTS, CDR2 YDEGEE. The CDR3 is CASSRGRDSMGTDTQYF. For the CDR3, the DNA is TGTGCCAGCAGTCGCGGCCGGGACTCTATGGGCACAGATACGCAGTATTTT.

The genes are TRBV13 and TRBJ2-3; 9 bases are a match to TRBD1. V shed 0 bases, J shed 6 bases, and the junction held 1 base outside the gene matches. The germline CDR1 and CDR2 sequences are PRHDT and FYEKMQ (reference sequence). This CDR3 has 14 residues. The CDR3 reads CASSLGQGADTQYF. CDR3 nucleotide sequence: TGTGCCAGCAGCTTAGGACAGGGGGCGGATACGCAGTATTTT.

The chain couples TRBV7-3 to TRBJ1-2, with D perhaps matching TRBD1 (6 bases). The CDR3 consists of 17 residues. The germline gives CDR1 SGHTA, CDR2 FQGTGA. V was shortened by 3 bases and J by 4 bases, with 21 bases between the two germline ends. For the CDR3, the DNA is TGTGCCAGCAGCTTGGTTGGGGGGGGGCCCCAACCCTATGGCTACACCTTC. As protein: CASSLVGGGPQPYGYTF.

The chain is built from TRBV5-6 and TRBJ1-3, with D hard to call. This CDR3 is built from 14 residues. V was cut by 0 bases and J by 2 bases, with 6 bases left in between. Per germline, CDR1 SGHDT and CDR2 YYEEEE. CDR3: CASSLGAAGNTIYF. CDR3 nucleotide sequence: TGTGCCAGCAGCTTGGGGGCTGCTGGAAACACCATATATTTT. The entire variable domain, with the rest obtained from reference TRBV5-6 and TRBJ1-3, is as follows: DAGVTQSPTHLIKTRGQQVTLRCSPKSGHDTVSWYQQALGQGPQFIFQYYEEEERQRGNFPDRFSGHQFPNYSSELNVNALLLGDSALYLCASSLGAAGNTIYFGEGSWLTVV.

V and J are TRBV5-3 and TRBJ2-7, with TRBD1 as a possible D gene (5 bases). TRBV5-3 is an ORF; its function is uncertain. V dropped 0 bases and J dropped 5 bases, with 27 bases sitting between them. The CDR3 totals 19 residues. CDR3 bases: TGTGCCAGAAGCTTGGTCGGGCAGGGCCAACCGGAATTGGGCAACGAGCAGTACTTC. This translates into CARSLVGQGQPELGNEQYF.

This clone was recorded only once. The gene calls are TRBV2 and TRBJ2-3; 8 bases align to TRBD2. Germline CDR1 reads SNHLY; CDR2 reads FYNNEI. The CDR3 covers 14 residues. With V trimmed by 6 bases and J by 14 bases, 16 bases remained unmatched. The CDR3 loop is CASSPTREGRGRYF. CDR3 in DNA: TGTGCCAGCAGCCCAACCCGGGAGGGCCGCGGGCGGTATTTT.

This rearrangement joins TRBV4-3 to TRBJ1-1; D is uncertain. The germline V and J ends were trimmed by 0 bases and 3 bases, with 20 bases remaining between them. The V gene's germline CDR1 is LGHNA and CDR2 YSLEER. The CDR3 is 18 amino acids. CDR3 protein: CASSQEAHHGSSDTEAFF. The CDR3, as DNA: TGCGCCAGCAGCCAAGAAGCCCATCACGGGTCGAGTGACACTGAAGCTTTCTTT.

This chain joins TRBV6-5 and TRBJ1-1, with 7 bases aligning to TRBD1. Germline CDR1 reads MNHEY; CDR2 reads SVGAGI. The CDR3 consists of 13 residues. The V and J ends lost 5 bases and 7 bases, in that order; junction bases with no gene match: 7. DNA of the CDR3: TGTGCCAGCAGTCCTACGGGACAGCATGAAGCTTTCTTT. It specifies CASSPTGQHEAFF.

The rearrangement links TRBV7-2 to TRBJ2-7; D call uncertain. From germline, CDR1 is SGHTA and CDR2 FQGNSA. The CDR3 is made up of 13 amino acids. The germline V and J ends were trimmed by 6 bases and 6 bases, with 15 bases remaining between them. The chain's CDR3 is CASSFLQASEQYF. The CDR3 nucleotides read TGTGCCAGCAGTTTTCTCCAGGCGAGCGAGCAGTACTTC.

The rearrangement links TRBV19 to TRBJ1-2; D remains unclear. V lost 3 bases, J lost 9 bases, and 11 bases lay in between. The CDR3 covers 12 residues. The germline V gene encodes CDR1 LNHDA and CDR2 SQIVND (reference sequence). CDR3: CASSMNEGRYTF. CDR3 sequence (DNA): TGTGCCAGTAGTATGAACGAGGGTCGCTACACCTTC.

The J gene is TRBJ1-5, the V gene TRBV12-3 or TRBV12-4, with D unresolved. V was shortened by 0 bases and J by 9 bases, with 6 bases between the two germline ends. The CDR3 is made up of 12 amino acids. Here the CDR3 reads CASSLASGPQHF. DNA of the CDR3: TGTGCCAGCAGTTTAGCGAGTGGGCCCCAGCATTTT.

This clone was counted once. V usage is TRBV6-2 or TRBV6-3 and J usage is TRBJ1-4, with D perhaps matching TRBD1 (6 bases). Germline-derived CDR1 and CDR2 are MNHEY and SVGEGT. This CDR3 region has 13 residues. Trimming shortened V by 5 bases and J by 10 bases, and 14 bases separated the two germline ends. The CDR3 region is CASSQYREVKLFF. The CDR3 DNA reads TGTGCCAGCAGTCAGTACAGGGAAGTAAAACTGTTTTTT.

This clone was found a few times. The V gene is TRBV6-5, the J gene TRBJ2-7; a weak D match, TRBD1 (7 bases). V lost 6 bases and J 0 bases, leaving 12 bases between the germline ends. The CDR3 has 14 residues. Germline-derived CDR1 and CDR2 are MNHEY and SVGAGI. For the CDR3, the DNA is TGTGCCAGCAGAAGACAGGGAGGCTCCTACGAGCAGTACTTC. Translated, it gives CASRRQGGSYEQYF.

This chain connects TRBV14 to TRBJ1-2, with D perhaps matching TRBD1 (6 bases). Deletions cut 5 bases from V and 4 bases from J, with 8 bases between. Germline assignment: CDR1 SGHDN and CDR2 FVKESK. The CDR3 sequence is 12 residues long. The CDR3 nucleotides read TGTGCCAGCAGCGCACAGGGCTATGGCTACACCTTC. This sequence encodes CASSAQGYGYTF.

This sequence joins TRBV7-2 and TRBJ1-2; 7 bases are a match to TRBD1. The germline gives CDR1 SGHTA, CDR2 FQGNSA. The CDR3 loop spans 16 amino acids. V shed 7 bases, J shed 4 bases, and the junction held 15 bases outside the gene matches. The CDR3 DNA reads as TGTGCCAGCACCCCGGGCCCGGGACAGTTCTCCTATGGCTACACCTTC. Protein sequence: CASTPGPGQFSYGYTF.

This sequence joins TRBV12-3 or TRBV12-4 and TRBJ2-1; 7 nucleotides align to TRBD2. The trim removed 2 bases at V and 8 bases at J, leaving 3 bases unmatched. This CDR3 comprises 13 residues. The CDR3 sequence is CASSLWGGDEQFF. The CDR3 DNA is TGTGCCAGCAGTTTATGGGGGGGGGATGAGCAGTTCTTC.

The V gene is TRBV27, the J gene TRBJ2-5; 8 nucleotides agree with TRBD2. The junction had 10 bases not matched to a gene; V was cut back by 6 bases and J by 1 base. The CDR3 consists of 16 residues. The V gene's germline CDR1 is MNHEY and CDR2 SMNVEV (reference sequence). CDR3 protein: CASRGGRTSLQETQYF. The DNA for the CDR3 is TGTGCCAGCAGAGGGGGGAGGACTAGCCTCCAAGAGACCCAGTACTTC.

The chain recombines TRBV24-1 with TRBJ2-1; D is perhaps TRBD2 (6 bases). Germline lookup yields CDR1 KGHDR and CDR2 SFDVKD. The CDR3 sequence is 13 residues long. V dropped 5 bases and J dropped 4 bases, with 8 bases sitting between them. CDR3 nucleotide sequence: TGTGCCACCAGTGCGGGGAGGTACAATGAGCAGTTCTTC. The encoded protein is CATSAGRYNEQFF.

The chain employs TRBV25-1 and TRBJ2-5, with a possible D match to TRBD2 (5 bases). There are 15 residues in the CDR3. V was trimmed by 6 bases and J by 4 bases, leaving 18 bases between them. Germline values: CDR1 MGHDK, CDR2 SYGVNS. CDR3 in amino acids: CASREPHTGIETQYF. CDR3 in DNA: TGTGCCAGCAGGGAGCCCCACACGGGGATAGAGACCCAGTACTTC.